Presented here are 3 T cell receptor beta chains from one specimen sequenced in a study of T-cell reconstitution after alpha-beta-depleted transplantation in children. Unique molecular identifiers were incorporated during preparation of the TCRbeta library. MiXCR, applied by TCRdb to the PCR reads, yields one record per CDR3 protein. The data contain hundreds of thousands of distinct CDR3 sequences, about 12% of them seen just once; the ten biggest clones take up 0.75% to 0.85%. Sample: PBMCs, taken before TCRalphabeta/CD19-depleted stem cell transplant. The source is a girl aged 2-10 years with congenital amegakaryocytic thrombocytopenia, due to receive a stem cell transplant.

This clonotype was seen repeatedly, ten times or more. The chain couples TRBV6-2 or TRBV6-3 to TRBJ2-1; either TRBD1 or TRBD2 may supply D (5 bases each). Germline values: CDR1 MNHEY, CDR2 SVGEGT. V dropped 0 bases and J dropped 7 bases, with 13 bases sitting between them. The CDR3 length is 15 residues. This CDR3 reads CASSYSTGRINEQFF. The CDR3 DNA sequence: TGTGCCAGCAGTTACTCGACGGGACGTATAAATGAGCAGTTCTTC.

There are a few counts of this clonotype. The genes are TRBV5-1 and TRBJ1-1, with 12 bases fitting TRBD1. V lost 4 bases and J lost 5; bases outside the gene matches: 3. CDR1 and CDR2 (germline): SGHRS, YFSETQ. The CDR3 is 14 amino acids. Here the CDR3 reads CASSKGQGATEAFF. CDR3 sequence (DNA): TGCGCCAGCAGCAAGGGACAGGGGGCGACTGAAGCTTTCTTT.

Concerning this clonotype itself: A clone one base away is much larger, so this may be a read error. The CDR3 bases are TGTGCCGGCAGCTTGAGCCTAGCCTACAATGAGCAGTTCTTC. As protein: CAGSLSLAYNEQFF. V gene TRBV7-9 combines with J gene TRBJ2-1; D is undetermined. CDR1 SEHNR and CDR2 FQNEAQ come from the germline V gene (reference sequence). This CDR3 is built from 14 residues. The whole variable domain, remainder taken from reference TRBV7-9 and TRBJ2-1, is DTGVSQNPRHKITKRGQNVTFRCDPISEHNRLYWYRQTLGQGPEFLTYFQNEAQLEKSRLLSDRFSAERPKGSFSTLEIQRTEQGDSAMYLCAGSLSLAYNEQFFGPGTRLTVL.